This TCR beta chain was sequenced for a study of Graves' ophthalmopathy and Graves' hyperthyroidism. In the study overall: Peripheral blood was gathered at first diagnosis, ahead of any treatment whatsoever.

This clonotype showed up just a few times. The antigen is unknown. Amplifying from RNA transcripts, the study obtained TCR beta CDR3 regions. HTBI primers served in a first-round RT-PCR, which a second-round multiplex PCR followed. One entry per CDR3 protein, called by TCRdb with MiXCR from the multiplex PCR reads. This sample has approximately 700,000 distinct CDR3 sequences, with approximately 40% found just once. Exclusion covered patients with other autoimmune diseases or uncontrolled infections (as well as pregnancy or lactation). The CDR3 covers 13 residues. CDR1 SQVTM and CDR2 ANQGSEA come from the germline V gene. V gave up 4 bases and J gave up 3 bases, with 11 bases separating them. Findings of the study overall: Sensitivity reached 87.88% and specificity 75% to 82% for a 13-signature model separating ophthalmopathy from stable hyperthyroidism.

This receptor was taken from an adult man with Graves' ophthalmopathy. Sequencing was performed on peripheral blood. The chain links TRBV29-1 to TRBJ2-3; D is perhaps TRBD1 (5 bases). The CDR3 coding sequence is TGCAGCGTTGCGGTCAGGGCGACAGATACGCAGTATTTT. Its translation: CSVAVRATDTQYF.